The text below deals with one T cell receptor beta chain. Its antigen is still unknown. The record originates from a study of T cells in Graves' hyperthyroidism and ophthalmopathy. With 4 bases clipped from V and 8 bases from J, the junction kept 3 bases outside the gene matches. The germline CDR1 and CDR2 sequences are SNHLY and FYNNEI. The CDR3 contains 13 residues. Graves' hyperthyroidism showing no ophthalmopathy progression within 18 months was considered stable. Findings and limits, study-wide: Most clonotypes expanded in thyroid above 0.001 were likewise present in blood.

RNA transcripts yielded amplified TCR beta CDR3 regions. The HTBI set primed first-round TCR CDR3 RT-PCR. TCRdb re-called the multiplex PCR reads with MiXCR, one entry per CDR3 protein. Here the sample spans 350,000 to 450,000 distinct CDR3 sequences, approximately 15% being singletons. The sequencing sample was made of blood. This chain joins TRBV2 and TRBJ2-4; 9 nucleotides agree with TRBD2. The TCR was taken from an older woman with Graves' hyperthyroidism. The CDR3: CASSGREGDIQYF. The CDR3 DNA reads as TGTGCCAGCAGTGGGCGGGAGGGCGACATTCAGTACTTC.